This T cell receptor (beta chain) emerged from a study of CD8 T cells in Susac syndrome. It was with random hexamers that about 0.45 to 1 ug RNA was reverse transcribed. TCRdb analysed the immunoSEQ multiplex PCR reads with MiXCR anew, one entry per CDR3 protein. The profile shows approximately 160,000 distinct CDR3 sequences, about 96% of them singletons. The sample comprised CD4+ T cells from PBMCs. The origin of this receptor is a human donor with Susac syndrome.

DNA for the CDR3: TGTGCCAGCAGCCGCGGAGGGAGTACCGGGGAGCTGTTTTTT. Translated: CASSRGGSTGELFF. The rearrangement uses TRBV9 and TRBJ2-2; tentatively, D is TRBD2 (6 bases). The V and J ends lost 4 bases and 5 bases respectively, with 12 bases between them. The CDR3 has 14 residues. Germline V gene data show CDR1 as SGDLS and CDR2 as YYNGEE.